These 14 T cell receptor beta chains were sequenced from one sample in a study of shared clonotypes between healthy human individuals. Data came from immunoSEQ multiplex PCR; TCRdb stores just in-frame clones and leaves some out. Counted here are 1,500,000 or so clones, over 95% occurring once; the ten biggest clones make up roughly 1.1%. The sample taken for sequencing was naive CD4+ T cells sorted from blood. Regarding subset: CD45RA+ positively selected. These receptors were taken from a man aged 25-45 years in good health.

CDR3 amino acids: CASAFSTDTQYF. The CDR3 DNA is TGTGCTTCGGCATTTAGCACAGATACGCAGTATTTT. The chain employs TRBV6-1 and TRBJ2-3; D not certain. Germline loops: CDR1 MNHNS, CDR2 SASEGT. This CDR3 comprises 12 residues.

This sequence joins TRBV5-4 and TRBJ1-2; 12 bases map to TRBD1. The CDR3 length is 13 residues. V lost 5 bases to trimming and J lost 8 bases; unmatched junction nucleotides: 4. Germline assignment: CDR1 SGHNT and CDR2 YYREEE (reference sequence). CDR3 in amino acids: CASRQGQGAGYTF. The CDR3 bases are TGTGCCAGCAGACAGGGACAGGGGGCGGGCTACACCTTC.

As DNA, the CDR3 is TGTGCCAGCAGTCGGGACAGCCCCCCAGAGACCCAGTACTTC. It encodes CASSRDSPPETQYF. The chain joins TRBV7-2 to TRBJ2-5; 7 bases align to TRBD1. The CDR3 is made up of 14 amino acids. Trimming cost V 6 bases and J 4 bases; bases outside gene matches: 8. Germline V gene lookup returns CDR1 SGHTA and CDR2 FQGNSA.

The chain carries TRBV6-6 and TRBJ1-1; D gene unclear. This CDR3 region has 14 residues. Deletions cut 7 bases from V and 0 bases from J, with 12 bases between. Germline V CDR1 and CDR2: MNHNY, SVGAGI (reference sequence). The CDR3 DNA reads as TGTGCCAGCAAAACCGGGTTTATGAACACTGAAGCTTTCTTT. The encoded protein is CASKTGFMNTEAFF.

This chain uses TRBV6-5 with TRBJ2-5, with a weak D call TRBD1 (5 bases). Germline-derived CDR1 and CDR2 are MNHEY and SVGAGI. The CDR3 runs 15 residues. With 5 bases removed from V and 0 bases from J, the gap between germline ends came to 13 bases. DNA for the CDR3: TGTGCCAGCAGTCCAGACAGAGTCTACCAAGAGACCCAGTACTTC. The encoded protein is CASSPDRVYQETQYF.

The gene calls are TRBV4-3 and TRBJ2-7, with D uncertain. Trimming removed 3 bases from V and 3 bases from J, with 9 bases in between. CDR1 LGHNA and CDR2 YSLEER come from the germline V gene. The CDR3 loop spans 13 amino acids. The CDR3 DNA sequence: TGCGCCAGCAGCCATAGGACCAACTACGAGCAGTACTTC. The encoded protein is CASSHRTNYEQYF.

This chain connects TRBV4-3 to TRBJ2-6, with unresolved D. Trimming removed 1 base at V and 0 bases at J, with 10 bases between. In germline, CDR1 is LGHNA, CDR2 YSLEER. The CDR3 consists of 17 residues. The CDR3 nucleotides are TGCGCCAGCAGCCAAGGGAATGCCGGCTCTGGGGCCAACGTCCTGACTTTC. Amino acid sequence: CASSQGNAGSGANVLTF.

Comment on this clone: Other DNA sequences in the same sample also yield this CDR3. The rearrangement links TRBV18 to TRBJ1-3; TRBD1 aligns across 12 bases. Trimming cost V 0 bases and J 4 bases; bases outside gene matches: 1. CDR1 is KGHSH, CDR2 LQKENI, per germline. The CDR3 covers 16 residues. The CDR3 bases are TGTGCCAGCTCACCACCGGGACAGGGGGCAGGAAACACCATATATTTT. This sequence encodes CASSPPGQGAGNTIYF.

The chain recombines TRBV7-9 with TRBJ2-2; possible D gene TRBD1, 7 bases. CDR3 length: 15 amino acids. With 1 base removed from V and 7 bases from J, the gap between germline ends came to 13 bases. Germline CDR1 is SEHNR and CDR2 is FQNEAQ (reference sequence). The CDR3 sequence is CASSLGGTVLGELFF. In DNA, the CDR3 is TGTGCCAGCAGCTTAGGCGGGACAGTCCTCGGGGAGCTGTTTTTT. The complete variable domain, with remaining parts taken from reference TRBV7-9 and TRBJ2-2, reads DTGVSQNPRHKITKRGQNVTFRCDPISEHNRLYWYRQTLGQGPEFLTYFQNEAQLEKSRLLSDRFSAERPKGSFSTLEIQRTEQGDSAMYLCASSLGGTVLGELFFGEGSRLTVL.

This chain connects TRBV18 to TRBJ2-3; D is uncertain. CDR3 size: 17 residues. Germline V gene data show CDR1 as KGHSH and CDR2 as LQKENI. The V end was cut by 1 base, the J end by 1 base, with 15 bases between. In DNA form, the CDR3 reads TGTGCCAGCTCACCACGGTTCGCAGCCGGAGGCACAGATACGCAGTATTTT. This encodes CASSPRFAAGGTDTQYF.

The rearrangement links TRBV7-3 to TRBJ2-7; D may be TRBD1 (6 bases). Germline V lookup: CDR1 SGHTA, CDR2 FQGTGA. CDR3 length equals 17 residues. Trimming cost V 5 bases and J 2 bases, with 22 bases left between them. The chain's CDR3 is CASSPNGRGEGAYEQYF. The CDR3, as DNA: TGTGCCAGCAGCCCAAACGGCAGGGGAGAGGGGGCCTACGAGCAGTACTTC.

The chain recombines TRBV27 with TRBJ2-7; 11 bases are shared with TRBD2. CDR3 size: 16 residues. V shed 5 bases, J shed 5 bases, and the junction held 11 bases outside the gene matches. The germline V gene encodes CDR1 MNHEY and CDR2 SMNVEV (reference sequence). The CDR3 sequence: CASSPISSGRTDEQYF. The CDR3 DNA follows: TGTGCCAGCAGTCCTATTTCTAGCGGGAGGACAGACGAGCAGTACTTC.

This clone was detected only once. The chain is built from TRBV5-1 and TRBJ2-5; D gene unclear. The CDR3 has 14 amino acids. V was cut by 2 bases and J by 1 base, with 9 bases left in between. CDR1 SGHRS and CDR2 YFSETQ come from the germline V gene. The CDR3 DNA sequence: TGCGCCAGCAGCTTCAGTCTGGGCCAAGAGACCCAGTACTTC. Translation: CASSFSLGQETQYF.

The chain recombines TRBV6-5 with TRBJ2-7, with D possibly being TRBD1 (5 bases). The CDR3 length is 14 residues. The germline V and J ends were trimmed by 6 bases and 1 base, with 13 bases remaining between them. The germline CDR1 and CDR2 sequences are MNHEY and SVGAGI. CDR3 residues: CASSYTRQSYEQYF. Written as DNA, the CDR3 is TGTGCCAGCAGCTACACGCGACAGTCCTACGAGCAGTACTTC.